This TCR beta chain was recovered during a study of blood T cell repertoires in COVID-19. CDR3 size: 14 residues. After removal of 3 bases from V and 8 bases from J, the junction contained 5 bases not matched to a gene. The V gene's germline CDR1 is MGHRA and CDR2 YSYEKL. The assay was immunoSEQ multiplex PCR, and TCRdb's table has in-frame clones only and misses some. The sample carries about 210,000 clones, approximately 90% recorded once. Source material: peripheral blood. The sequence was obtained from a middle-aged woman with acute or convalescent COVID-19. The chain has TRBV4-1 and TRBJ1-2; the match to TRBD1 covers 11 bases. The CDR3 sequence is CASSQDRGLGGYTF. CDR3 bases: TGCGCCAGCAGCCAGGACAGGGGGCTAGGAGGCTACACCTTC.